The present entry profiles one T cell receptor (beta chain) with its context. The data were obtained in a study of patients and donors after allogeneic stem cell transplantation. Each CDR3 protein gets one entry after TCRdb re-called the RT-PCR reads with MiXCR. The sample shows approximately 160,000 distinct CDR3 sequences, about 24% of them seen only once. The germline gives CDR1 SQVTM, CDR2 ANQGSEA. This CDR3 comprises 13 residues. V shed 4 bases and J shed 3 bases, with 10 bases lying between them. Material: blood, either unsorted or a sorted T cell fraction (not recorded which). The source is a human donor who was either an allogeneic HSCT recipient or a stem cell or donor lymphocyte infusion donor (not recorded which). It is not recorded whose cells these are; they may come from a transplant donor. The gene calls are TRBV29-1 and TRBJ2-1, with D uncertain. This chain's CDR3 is CSVVPENYNEQFF. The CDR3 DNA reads TGCAGCGTTGTTCCGGAGAACTACAATGAGCAGTTCTTC.